A selection of T cell receptor beta chains follows, all from one sample in a study of identical twins. Via MiXCR, TCRdb re-called the 5' RACE reads, giving one row per CDR3 protein. The data contain 550,000 to 700,000 distinct CDR3 sequences, over 20% of them seen just once; the ten biggest clones take up about 4.5%. The data were also submitted as part of a second study, on T cells expressing NK-cell markers.

The sequenced sample consisted of PBMCs. The receptors shown here come from a woman aged 18-30 years in good health. Both conserved end residues are part of each CDR3. A D gene is named only where the DNA matches it firmly. The size field is filled for only some rows; it gives once, few, many or a size class.

V gene	D gene	clone size	J gene	CDR3 protein	CDR3 DNA
TRBV5-6	-	few	TRBJ2-7	CASSLDRTHEQYF	TGTGCCAGCAGCTTGGACAGGACCCACGAGCAGTACTTC
TRBV12-3/TRBV12-4	-	-	TRBJ1-2	CASSRDFGYTF	TGTGCCAGCAGTCGAGACTTCGGCTACACCTTC
TRBV3-1	TRBD2	-	TRBJ2-1	CASSRWAGGSDEQFF	TGTGCCAGCAGCCGGTGGGCGGGGGGGTCGGATGAGCAGTTCTTC
TRBV20-1	-	few	TRBJ2-7	CSAGPGTYSYEQYF	TGCAGTGCTGGACCCGGGACGTACTCCTACGAGCAGTACTTC
TRBV7-9	TRBD1	few	TRBJ2-1	CASSLRQGNWQFF	TGTGCCAGCAGCCTACGACAGGGAAATTGGCAGTTCTTC
TRBV4-3	-	few	TRBJ2-2	CASSQEQGWTGELFF	TGCGCCAGCAGCCAAGAACAGGGTTGGACCGGGGAGCTGTTTTTT
TRBV5-1	-	few	TRBJ1-1	CASSRGEYRNTEAFF	TGCGCCAGCAGCCGTGGAGAATACCGGAACACTGAAGCTTTCTTT
TRBV30	TRBD2	-	TRBJ2-3	CAWEWTSGTTDTQYF	TGTGCCTGGGAGTGGACTAGCGGGACCACAGATACGCAGTATTTT
TRBV7-2	-	-	TRBJ2-7	CASSKYDEQYF	TGTGCCAGCAGCAAGTACGACGAGCAGTACTTC
TRBV19	-	few	TRBJ1-1	CASSIGRNTEAFF	TGTGCCAGTAGTATAGGAAGGAACACTGAAGCTTTCTTT
TRBV12-3/TRBV12-4	TRBD1	-	TRBJ2-7	CASSFRGPFSYEQYF	TGTGCCAGCAGTTTCAGGGGGCCATTTTCCTACGAGCAGTACTTC
TRBV29-1	TRBD1	-	TRBJ2-1	CSVEGTGGMQFF	TGCAGCGTTGAGGGGACAGGGGGTATGCAGTTCTTC
TRBV20-1	-	few	TRBJ2-2	CSAIGGRGTGELFF	TGCAGTGCTATCGGGGGGCGAGGTACCGGGGAGCTGTTTTTT
TRBV6-1	TRBD1	-	TRBJ2-3	CASRRQGASTDTQYF	TGTGCCAGCAGACGACAGGGGGCGAGCACAGATACGCAGTATTTT
TRBV20-1	TRBD2	few	TRBJ2-1	CSARSKREGIYNEQFF	TGCAGTGCTCGTTCCAAGCGGGAGGGCATCTACAATGAGCAGTTCTTC
TRBV12-3/TRBV12-4	TRBD1	-	TRBJ1-5	CASTEGQVPNQPQHF	TGTGCCAGCACCGAAGGACAGGTTCCGAATCAGCCCCAGCATTTT
TRBV12-3/TRBV12-4	TRBD2	few	TRBJ2-7	CASSLLAGDPLEQYF	TGTGCCAGCAGCTTACTAGCGGGTGATCCGCTTGAGCAGTACTTC
TRBV20-1	-	few	TRBJ1-2	CSAVRGRAQGGYTF	TGCAGTGCTGTAAGGGGCAGGGCTCAGGGTGGCTACACCTTC
TRBV12-3/TRBV12-4	-	-	TRBJ2-1	CASSFASSSYNEQFF	TGTGCCAGCAGTTTTGCTAGCAGCTCCTACAATGAGCAGTTCTTC
TRBV4-1	TRBD2	many	TRBJ2-7	CASSLAGGNYEQYF	TGCGCCAGCAGCCTAGCGGGAGGTAACTACGAGCAGTACTTC
TRBV12-3/TRBV12-4	-	few	TRBJ1-1	CASREQANTEAFF	TGTGCCAGCCGGGAACAGGCCAACACTGAAGCTTTCTTT
TRBV20-1	-	few	TRBJ2-5	CSASLGVQAETQYF	TGCAGTGCTAGCCTTGGGGTGCAGGCGGAGACCCAGTACTTC
TRBV6-1	-	-	TRBJ2-5	CASARDYQETQYF	TGTGCCAGCGCCCGGGACTACCAAGAGACCCAGTACTTC
TRBV25-1	TRBD1	-	TRBJ2-7	CASSTPPGTGRYEQYF	TGTGCCAGCAGTACCCCACCCGGGACAGGACGCTACGAGCAGTACTTC
TRBV7-8	-	-	TRBJ1-2	CASSFTPNYGYTF	TGTGCCAGCAGCTTCACCCCAAACTATGGCTACACCTTC
TRBV7-2	-	-	TRBJ2-7	CASSSTAKFYEQYF	TGTGCCAGCAGCAGCACAGCTAAGTTCTACGAGCAGTACTTC
TRBV27	-	-	TRBJ1-1	CASSHFRAWGTEAFF	TGTGCCAGCAGCCACTTCAGGGCCTGGGGCACTGAAGCTTTCTTT
TRBV5-1	TRBD1	-	TRBJ1-2	CASSEGTGYGYTF	TGCGCCAGCAGCGAAGGGACAGGCTATGGCTACACCTTC
TRBV3-1	-	many	TRBJ2-3	CASSQDWGVVADTQYF	TGTGCCAGCAGCCAAGATTGGGGGGTAGTTGCAGATACGCAGTATTTT
TRBV5-1	-	-	TRBJ2-2	CASSLGIANTGELFF	TGCGCCAGCAGCTTGGGGATCGCGAACACCGGGGAGCTGTTTTTT
TRBV20-1	-	few	TRBJ2-7	CRVGGSPYEQYF	TGCAGGGTGGGCGGATCACCCTACGAGCAGTACTTC
TRBV9	-	-	TRBJ2-1	CASSVEPQIRYNEQFF	TGTGCCAGCAGCGTAGAACCGCAGATTCGATACAATGAGCAGTTCTTC
TRBV12-3/TRBV12-4	TRBD2	-	TRBJ2-3	CASSSPGLAPISTDTQYF	TGTGCCAGCAGTTCACCGGGACTAGCCCCTATTAGCACAGATACGCAGTATTTT
TRBV9	-	few	TRBJ2-5	CASSVPGGTETQYF	TGTGCCAGCAGCGTTCCCGGGGGAACAGAGACCCAGTACTTC
TRBV29-1	-	-	TRBJ2-5	CSVERTKETQYF	TGCAGCGTTGAACGGACAAAAGAGACCCAGTACTTC
TRBV7-8	-	-	TRBJ2-7	CASSLAVRELFPSYEQYF	TGTGCCAGCAGCTTAGCTGTCAGGGAGCTGTTCCCCTCCTACGAGCAGTACTTC
TRBV11-2	TRBD2	few	TRBJ2-7	CASSSGGGLGYEQYF	TGTGCCAGCAGCTCCGGCGGGGGACTTGGCTACGAGCAGTACTTC
TRBV10-3	-	few	TRBJ2-5	CAISPGSQETQYF	TGTGCCATCAGCCCCGGGTCTCAAGAGACCCAGTACTTC
TRBV6-1	-	-	TRBJ2-1	CASSEMRRYNEQFF	TGTGCCAGCAGTGAGATGAGGCGGTACAATGAGCAGTTCTTC
TRBV6-4	TRBD2	many	TRBJ2-1	CASSEGLAGHNEQFF	TGTGCCAGCAGTGAAGGGCTAGCGGGACACAATGAGCAGTTCTTC
TRBV6-5	-	-	TRBJ2-1	CASSYSFSPVYNEQFF	TGTGCCAGCAGTTACTCGTTTTCCCCCGTCTACAATGAGCAGTTCTTC
TRBV5-1	-	-	TRBJ1-1	CASSLGGSTNTEAFF	TGCGCCAGCAGCTTGGGGGGCTCTACGAACACTGAAGCTTTCTTT
TRBV12-3/TRBV12-4	-	-	TRBJ1-2	CASSDRQIYGYTF	TGTGCCAGCAGTGATAGACAAATCTATGGCTACACCTTC
TRBV20-1	-	many	TRBJ2-3	CSASQSDTQYF	TGCAGTGCGTCACAGTCAGATACGCAGTATTTT
TRBV5-1	-	-	TRBJ1-1	CASSFLGAGDTEAFF	TGCGCCAGCAGCTTTCTAGGGGCAGGGGACACTGAAGCTTTCTTT
TRBV5-6	-	few	TRBJ1-1	CASSFGLGGGTEAFF	TGTGCCAGCAGCTTCGGACTCGGCGGGGGCACTGAAGCTTTCTTT
TRBV29-1	-	many	TRBJ1-1	CSVRQNTEAFF	TGCAGCGTTAGACAGAACACTGAAGCTTTCTTT
TRBV5-1	-	few	TRBJ1-4	CASSLAGNEKLFF	TGCGCCAGCAGCTTGGCCGGGAATGAAAAACTGTTTTTT
TRBV6-2/TRBV6-3	TRBD1	few	TRBJ1-1	CASMIDRVNTEAFF	TGTGCCAGCATGATTGACAGGGTGAACACTGAAGCTTTCTTT
TRBV11-3	TRBD2	few	TRBJ2-1	CASSLGSRGGRDEQFF	TGTGCCAGCAGCTTAGGGTCCCGGGGGGGCCGCGATGAGCAGTTCTTC
TRBV2	-	-	TRBJ2-1	CASSSDVFHEQFF	TGTGCCAGCAGTTCCGATGTCTTTCATGAGCAGTTCTTC